Listed here is a single T cell receptor (beta chain). Its cognate antigen is unknown. Through template switching, a universal primer site was introduced, and the cDNA contained unique molecular identifiers. MiXCR was run by TCRdb on the 5' RACE reads, yielding one entry per CDR3 protein. The sample includes 690,000 or so distinct CDR3 sequences, roughly 6% of them seen just once. This record comes from a study of identical twins. Study-level findings and limits: Insertion counts were lower in abundant cord blood beta clonotypes, a trend that memory repertoires did not show. Twin pairs' shared out-of-frame alpha sequences were enriched in low generation probability.

The sequence came from a man aged 18-30 years in good health. Material: naive T cells sorted from blood.

The CDR3 here is CATIAGQETQYF. The DNA for the CDR3 is TGTGCCACAATAGCGGGACAAGAGACCCAGTACTTC. The chain links TRBV7-8 to TRBJ2-5, with 8 bases matching TRBD2. Losses at the gene ends were 10 bases for V and 2 bases for J; bases not matched to a gene: 3. The germline V gene has CDR1 SGHVS and CDR2 FQNEAQ. There are 12 residues in the CDR3. Supplemented by reference TRBV7-8 and TRBJ2-5, the full variable domain reads GAGVSQSPRYKVAKRGQDVALRCDPISGHVSLFWYQQALGQGPEFLTYFQNEAQLDKSGLPSDRFFAERPEGSVSTLKIQRTQQEDSAVYLCATIAGQETQYFGPGTRLLVL.